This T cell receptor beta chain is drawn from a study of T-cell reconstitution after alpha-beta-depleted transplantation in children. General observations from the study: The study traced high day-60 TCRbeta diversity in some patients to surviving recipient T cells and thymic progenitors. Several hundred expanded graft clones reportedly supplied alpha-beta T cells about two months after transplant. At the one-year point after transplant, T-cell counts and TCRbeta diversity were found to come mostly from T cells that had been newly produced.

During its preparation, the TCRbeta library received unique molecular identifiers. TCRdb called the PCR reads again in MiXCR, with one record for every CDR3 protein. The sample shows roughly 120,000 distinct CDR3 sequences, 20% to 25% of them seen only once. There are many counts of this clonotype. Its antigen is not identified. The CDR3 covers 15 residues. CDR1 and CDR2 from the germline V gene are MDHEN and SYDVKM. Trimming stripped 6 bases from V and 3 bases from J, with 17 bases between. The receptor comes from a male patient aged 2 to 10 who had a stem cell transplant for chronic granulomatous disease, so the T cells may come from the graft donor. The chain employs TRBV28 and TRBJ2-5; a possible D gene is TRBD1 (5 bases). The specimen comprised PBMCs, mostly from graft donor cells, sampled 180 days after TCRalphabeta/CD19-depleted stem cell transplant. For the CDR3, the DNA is TGTGCCAGCAGCCCCAGGGTGGCCATGGAAGAGACCCAGTACTTC. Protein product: CASSPRVAMEETQYF.